A single sample gave rise to the 25 T cell receptor beta chains below, sequenced in a study of T cells in Graves' hyperthyroidism and ophthalmopathy. Amplified TCR beta CDR3 regions derived from RNA transcripts. TCR CDR3 underwent first-round RT-PCR with the HTBI primer set. TCRdb used MiXCR to reprocess the multiplex PCR reads, holding one entry per CDR3 protein. The data hold around 690,000 distinct CDR3 sequences, with roughly 17% observed a single time. Sequencing was carried out using blood. The origin of the receptors is a man between 45 and 60 years old with Graves' hyperthyroidism.

This clonotype was seen repeatedly, ten times or more. The chain carries TRBV6-1 and TRBJ2-1; D ambiguous. Germline V gene lookup returns CDR1 MNHNS and CDR2 SASEGT. Trimming left V 5 bases short and J 5 bases short, with 16 bases between. This CDR3 comprises 15 residues. The CDR3 coding sequence is TGTGCCAGCAGTTTGGACCACCCCACACACAATGAGCAGTTCTTC. Its protein product is CASSLDHPTHNEQFF.

This clonotype was counted many times. This chain uses TRBV30 with TRBJ1-2; D uncertain. CDR1 is GTSNPN, CDR2 SVGIG, per germline (reference sequence). Trimming removed 5 bases from V and 8 bases from J, with 27 bases in between. The length of the CDR3 is 16 residues. As DNA, the CDR3 is TGTGCCTGGGCGCTATCGGCAGATCCGACCTATCTCGGCTACACCTTC. Its translation is CAWALSADPTYLGYTF.

This clonotype was seen repeatedly, ten times or more. The gene calls are TRBV10-3 and TRBJ1-1; D gene unclear. This CDR3 region has 15 residues. The germline CDR1 and CDR2 sequences are ENHRY and SYGVKD. Between the trimmed V and J ends, which lost 4 bases and 1 base, there was a span of 13 bases. CDR3 bases: TGTGCCATCAGTGCGACTCCTCCAGGGAACACTGAAGCTTTCTTT. This translates into CAISATPPGNTEAFF.

CDR3 region: CASSSYSGTGVYGYTF. In nucleotides, the CDR3 is TGTGCCAGCAGCTCTTACTCCGGGACAGGGGTCTATGGCTACACCTTC. The gene calls are TRBV7-9 and TRBJ1-2, with 10 bases matching TRBD1. Germline V gene sequence: CDR1 SEHNR, CDR2 FQNEAQ (reference sequence). J lost 4 bases, V lost 4 bases, and 9 bases had no gene match. This CDR3 has 16 residues.

This clonotype was counted a few times. The chain joins TRBV28 to TRBJ1-1; D is unclear. The V end was cut by 3 bases, the J end by 3 bases, with 11 bases between. The CDR3 extends over 14 amino acids. Germline V gene sequence: CDR1 MDHEN, CDR2 SYDVKM. DNA of the CDR3: TGTGCCAGCAGTTTTTGGAGGGTAGACACTGAAGCTTTCTTT. Protein product: CASSFWRVDTEAFF.

This clonotype has at least ten counts. The V and J genes are TRBV7-2 and TRBJ2-7; TRBD2 matches at 8 bases. The CDR3 totals 15 residues. Trimming took 1 base from V and 3 from J; bases not matched to a gene: 5. The V gene's germline CDR1 is SGHTA and CDR2 FQGNSA. In nucleotides, the CDR3 is TGTGCCAGCAGCTTAGGGGTAGCGGGAAACTACGAGCAGTACTTC. Its protein product is CASSLGVAGNYEQYF. Full variable domain (missing parts from reference TRBV7-2 and TRBJ2-7): GAGVSQSPSNKVTEKGKDVELRCDPISGHTALYWYRQSLGQGLEFLIYFQGNSAPDKSGLPSDRFSAERTGGSVSTLTIQRTQQEDSAVYLCASSLGVAGNYEQYFGPGTRLTVT.

In its sample, this clonotype was seen a few times. The gene calls are TRBV6-2 or TRBV6-3 and TRBJ1-2, with D tentatively TRBD1 (6 bases). The ends were cut back, 6 bases at V and 9 bases at J, with 14 bases in the middle. The CDR3 length is 12 residues. In germline, CDR1 is MNHEY, CDR2 SVGEGT. CDR3 coding DNA: TGTGCCAGCAGCGAGGGGGGTCTTAGCTACACCTTC. Its translation: CASSEGGLSYTF.

The chain couples TRBV29-1 to TRBJ1-5, with a possible D match to TRBD1 (6 bases). The V end was cut by 6 bases, the J end by 9 bases, with 21 bases between. CDR3 length: 14 residues. The V gene's germline CDR1 is SQVTM and CDR2 ANQGSEA. The DNA for the CDR3 is TGCAGCGTATCTCCGGGACACTCCATGGGGCCCCAGCATTTT. It is translated as CSVSPGHSMGPQHF.

This clonotype has a count of ten or more. The chain is built from TRBV3-1 and TRBJ2-7; D unclear. The V end was cut by 2 bases, the J end by 6 bases, with 5 bases between. The CDR3 sequence is 11 residues long. Germline V lookup: CDR1 LGHDT, CDR2 YNNKEL (reference sequence). The CDR3 reads CASSQNLEQYF. CDR3 coding DNA: TGTGCCAGCAGCCAAAACCTCGAGCAGTACTTC.

This clonotype was seen many times. The genes are TRBV6-1 and TRBJ2-7; possibly TRBD2 for D (5 bases). Trimming took off 6 bases at V and 3 bases at J, with 15 bases between the two ends. Germline V gene sequence: CDR1 MNHNS, CDR2 SASEGT. The CDR3 covers 14 residues. The CDR3 DNA is TGTGCCAGCAGAAACCTAGGACTCGACTACGAGCAGTACTTC. It yields the protein CASRNLGLDYEQYF.

This clonotype showed up just a few times. The J gene is TRBJ2-1, the V gene TRBV20-1; 8 bases agree with TRBD2. CDR3 length equals 15 residues. CDR1 and CDR2 from the germline V gene are DFQATT and SNEGSKA (reference sequence). V lost 3 bases and J lost 6; bases outside the gene matches: 10. CDR3 DNA sequence: TGCAGTGCTAGTTTTAGCGGGATGGGGGGCAATGAGCAGTTCTTC. Translation gives CSASFSGMGGNEQFF.

Comment on this clonotype: Given a much more abundant clone one base away, this may be a read error. The conserved closing phenylalanine or tryptophan is absent in this CDR3, likely reflecting a read error. The rearrangement joins TRBV20-1 to TRBJ2-7; D is perhaps TRBD1 (6 bases). The CDR3 extends over 13 amino acids. V lost 3 bases to trimming and J lost 4 bases, with 13 bases between them. Germline-derived CDR1 and CDR2 are DFQATT and SNEGSKA (reference sequence). The CDR3 DNA sequence: TGCAGTGCTAGTGACAGGATTGGTTACGAGCAGTACCTC. Its translation: CSASDRIGYEQYL.

There are many counts of this clonotype. The CDR3 here is CASSSRTSTDTQYF. The CDR3 nucleotides are TGTGCCAGCAGCTCTCGGACTAGCACAGATACGCAGTATTTT. The chain has TRBV7-3 and TRBJ2-3; D is possibly TRBD2 (5 bases). The V and J ends lost 4 bases and 0 bases respectively, with 8 bases between them. Germline loops: CDR1 SGHTA, CDR2 FQGTGA. The CDR3 covers 14 residues.

Here the CDR3 DNA reads TGCAGCGTCCCGAGAGGGAAAGCGGGAACCGACCGCAATGAGCAGTTCTTC. Amino acids: CSVPRGKAGTDRNEQFF. V usage is TRBV29-1 and J usage is TRBJ2-1, with 7 bases identical to TRBD2. The CDR3 is 17 residues long. Germline CDR1 SQVTM, CDR2 ANQGSEA. Trimming took 6 bases from V and 6 from J; bases not matched to a gene: 20.

This clonotype was recorded many times. J is TRBJ1-5 and V is TRBV7-8; D is ambiguous. This CDR3 contains 16 residues. The germline V gene encodes CDR1 SGHVS and CDR2 FQNEAQ. The ends were cut back, 6 bases at V and 0 bases at J, with 15 bases in the middle. The CDR3 bases are TGTGCCAGCAGTTTAACCCTGGGAGGTAGCAATCAGCCCCAGCATTTT. This codes for CASSLTLGGSNQPQHF.

This sequence joins TRBV11-2 and TRBJ2-2; D is perhaps TRBD1 (5 bases). Germline loops: CDR1 SGHAT, CDR2 FQNNGV. Trimming cost V 7 bases and J 3 bases, with 27 bases left between them. The CDR3 runs to 19 residues. The CDR3: CASNPPAQGPPGHTGELFF. The CDR3 bases are TGTGCCAGCAACCCCCCCGCGCAGGGCCCGCCGGGTCACACCGGGGAGCTGTTTTTT.

This clonotype showed up just a few times. The V and J genes are TRBV24-1 and TRBJ2-5, with TRBD2 matching over 14 bases. Germline V gene sequence: CDR1 KGHDR, CDR2 SFDVKD. The length of the CDR3 is 17 residues. Losses at the gene ends were 4 bases for V and 5 bases for J; bases not matched to a gene: 8. The CDR3 loop is CATSDPSTSGRAETQYF. CDR3 nucleotide sequence: TGTGCCACCAGTGACCCCTCGACTAGCGGGAGGGCCGAGACCCAGTACTTC.

The sample holds one count of this clonotype. This may stem from a read error, because a much larger clone lies one nucleotide away. The V call is TRBV7-2, the J call TRBJ2-1; D not resolved. The V gene lost 2 bases and the J gene lost 9 bases, with 2 bases spanning the gap. Germline CDR1 SGHTA, CDR2 FQGNSA. The CDR3 runs to 10 residues. The CDR3 sequence: CASSLIEQFF. The CDR3 bases are TGTGCCAGCAGCTTAATTGAGCAGTTCTTC.

The CDR3, as DNA: TGTGCCTGGAGTCAGACAAACACCGGGGAGCTGTTTTTT. Its protein product is CAWSQTNTGELFF. The chain couples TRBV30 to TRBJ2-2; D not certain. Deletions cut 2 bases from V and 2 bases from J, with 6 bases between. The germline CDR1 and CDR2 sequences are GTSNPN and SVGIG (reference sequence). The CDR3 loop spans 13 amino acids.

V and J are TRBV20-1 and TRBJ1-3; 10 positions match TRBD1. The CDR3 length is 14 residues. Trimming at V came to 6 bases and at J to 0 bases, leaving 2 bases not matched to a gene. Looked up from germline, CDR1 is DFQATT and CDR2 is SNEGSKA (reference sequence). CDR3 nucleotides: TGCAGTGCGGGACAGGGGAGCTCTGGAAACACCATATATTTT. Its translation is CSAGQGSSGNTIYF.

At least ten counts were recorded for this clonotype. This chain connects TRBV6-5 to TRBJ2-7; tentative D call: TRBD2 (6 bases). The CDR3 loop spans 15 amino acids. Germline values: CDR1 MNHEY, CDR2 SVGAGI. Deletions cut 0 bases from V and 7 bases from J, with 16 bases between. CDR3 nucleotide sequence: TGTGCCAGCAGTTACTCTAGCGGAGCCCCAAAGGAGCAGTACTTC. Protein sequence: CASSYSSGAPKEQYF.

This clonotype was counted ten times or more. V and J are TRBV19 and TRBJ1-1; no firm D call. Per the germline V gene, CDR1 is LNHDA and CDR2 is SQIVND (reference sequence). Trimming cost V 7 bases and J 1 base, with 10 bases left between them. This CDR3 is built from 13 residues. The CDR3 protein is CASKAGRNTEAFF. In nucleotides, the CDR3 is TGTGCCAGTAAAGCGGGCAGGAACACTGAAGCTTTCTTT. The full variable domain, with the rest looked up from reference TRBV19 and TRBJ1-1, is DGGITQSPKYLFRKEGQNVTLSCEQNLNHDAMYWYRQDPGQGLRLIYYSQIVNDFQKGDIAEGYSVSREKKESFPLTVTSAQKNPTAFYLCASKAGRNTEAFFGQGTRLTVV.

Note on this clonotype: A much larger clone lies a single base off, so this may be a read error. This sequence joins TRBV18 and TRBJ1-4; D is possibly TRBD1 (5 bases). The CDR3 spans 13 residues. Per germline, CDR1 KGHSH and CDR2 LQKENI. The CDR3: CANSKGLNEKLFF. The CDR3 coding sequence is TGTGCCAACTCAAAGGGGCTTAATGAAAAACTGTTTTTT.

In its sample, this clonotype was seen a few times. The chain is built from TRBV27 and TRBJ1-2, with 11 bases fitting TRBD1. V shed 5 bases, J shed 4 bases, and the junction held 6 bases outside the gene matches. This CDR3 is 15 amino acids long. Germline lookup yields CDR1 MNHEY and CDR2 SMNVEV (reference sequence). CDR3 protein: CASSLGQGAPYGYTF. In nucleotides, the CDR3 is TGTGCCAGCAGTCTAGGACAGGGGGCTCCCTATGGCTACACCTTC.

The chain is built from TRBV6-2 or TRBV6-3 and TRBJ2-5; no clear D gene. The V gene's germline CDR1 is MNHEY and CDR2 SVGEGT. V was pared by 2 bases and J by 4 bases, with 8 bases between. This CDR3 is 13 amino acids long. CDR3 in amino acids: CASSYIWGETQYF. The CDR3 DNA is TGTGCCAGCAGTTACATCTGGGGAGAGACCCAGTACTTC.